Listed below are T cell receptor beta chains from one sample, sequenced in a study of cytomegalovirus exposure and HLA in healthy donors. Measured with immunoSEQ multiplex PCR; TCRdb has only the in-frame clones, and not every one. The repertoire holds about 130,000 clones, with approximately 94% as singletons. Sequencing input: PBMCs. Receptor source: a man aged 18 to 35 in good health and CMV-seronegative. The CDR3 runs from the conserved cysteine through the conserved F or W. Each record gives: J gene, V gene, clone size, D gene, CDR3 protein, CDR3 DNA. The D gene is left open where the match is weak. Part of the rows lack a size; the others show once, few, many or a class for expanded clones.

j_call: TRBJ1-5; v_call: TRBV6-1; clone_size: -; d_call: TRBD1; cdr3_aa: CASSEAPQGAGQPQHF; cdr3_nt: TGTGCCAGCAGTGAAGCCCCGCAGGGGGCAGGTCAGCCCCAGCATTTT
j_call: TRBJ1-1; v_call: TRBV27; clone_size: -; d_call: TRBD1; cdr3_aa: CATRRDSLILGTEAFF; cdr3_nt: TGTGCCACCAGGAGGGACAGCCTGATATTAGGCACTGAAGCTTTCTTT
j_call: TRBJ2-3; v_call: TRBV9; clone_size: -; d_call: TRBD1; cdr3_aa: CASSVVDRETDTQYF; cdr3_nt: TGTGCCAGCAGCGTAGTTGACAGGGAGACAGATACGCAGTATTTT
j_call: TRBJ2-5; v_call: TRBV28; clone_size: -; d_call: TRBD2; cdr3_aa: CASSLAGVKETQYF; cdr3_nt: TGTGCCAGCAGTTTAGCGGGAGTGAAAGAGACCCAGTACTTC
j_call: TRBJ2-2; v_call: TRBV4-3; clone_size: -; d_call: TRBD1; cdr3_aa: CASSRKDRGNGELFF; cdr3_nt: TGCGCCAGCAGCCGCAAAGACAGGGGGAACGGGGAGCTGTTTTTT
j_call: TRBJ2-2; v_call: TRBV5-8; clone_size: -; d_call: -; cdr3_aa: CASSRVPLVATGELFF; cdr3_nt: TGTGCCAGCAGCCGCGTTCCCCTAGTGGCCACCGGGGAGCTGTTTTTT
j_call: TRBJ1-2; v_call: TRBV20-1; clone_size: -; d_call: -; cdr3_aa: CSPPGDYGYTF; cdr3_nt: TGCAGTCCCCCCGGGGACTATGGCTACACCTTC
j_call: TRBJ2-6; v_call: TRBV29-1; clone_size: -; d_call: -; cdr3_aa: CSVAQGAFSGANVLTF; cdr3_nt: TGCAGCGTTGCTCAGGGCGCGTTCTCTGGGGCCAACGTCCTGACTTTC
j_call: TRBJ1-2; v_call: TRBV27; clone_size: -; d_call: TRBD1; cdr3_aa: CASSLRDSHPGVGGYTF; cdr3_nt: TGTGCCAGCAGTTTAAGGGACAGCCACCCGGGGGTGGGAGGCTACACCTTC
j_call: TRBJ2-7; v_call: TRBV6-5; clone_size: -; d_call: TRBD2; cdr3_aa: CASSYGLAGANHEQYF; cdr3_nt: TGTGCCAGCAGTTATGGGTTAGCGGGAGCGAACCACGAGCAGTACTTC
j_call: TRBJ1-2; v_call: TRBV7-8; clone_size: -; d_call: -; cdr3_aa: CASKGDSYTF; cdr3_nt: TGTGCCAGCAAAGGGGACAGCTACACCTTC
j_call: TRBJ2-7; v_call: TRBV7-6; clone_size: -; d_call: TRBD2; cdr3_aa: CASSFTSGSYEQYF; cdr3_nt: TGTGCCAGCAGCTTCACTAGCGGGAGCTACGAGCAGTACTTC
j_call: TRBJ2-4; v_call: TRBV30; clone_size: -; d_call: TRBD2; cdr3_aa: CAWSVRASGDKNIQYF; cdr3_nt: TGTGCCTGGAGTGTACGGGCTAGCGGGGATAAAAACATTCAGTACTTC
j_call: TRBJ2-1; v_call: TRBV7-6; clone_size: -; d_call: -; cdr3_aa: CASSLALDRVDNEQFF; cdr3_nt: TGTGCCAGCAGCTTAGCCCTCGACCGGGTCGACAATGAGCAGTTCTTC
j_call: TRBJ2-2; v_call: TRBV9; clone_size: -; d_call: TRBD2; cdr3_aa: CASSVILAGEGGELFF; cdr3_nt: TGTGCCAGCAGCGTAATTTTAGCGGGAGAAGGCGGGGAGCTGTTTTTT
j_call: TRBJ1-1; v_call: TRBV30; clone_size: few; d_call: -; cdr3_aa: CAWSVRQLNTEAFF; cdr3_nt: TGTGCCTGGAGTGTTAGACAGCTGAACACTGAAGCTTTCTTT
j_call: TRBJ1-2; v_call: TRBV28; clone_size: -; d_call: TRBD1; cdr3_aa: CASSKRQGAVYKYGYTF; cdr3_nt: TGTGCCAGCAGTAAGAGACAGGGCGCGGTTTATAAATATGGCTACACCTTC
j_call: TRBJ2-4; v_call: TRBV28; clone_size: -; d_call: TRBD2; cdr3_aa: CASSRSPLAARTAYF; cdr3_nt: TGTGCCAGCAGTCGATCTCCACTAGCGGCGAGGACCGCGTACTTC
j_call: TRBJ2-1; v_call: TRBV7-3; clone_size: -; d_call: TRBD2; cdr3_aa: CASSFGGSSDEQFF; cdr3_nt: TGTGCCAGCAGCTTCGGCGGGAGTTCGGATGAGCAGTTCTTC
j_call: TRBJ1-1; v_call: TRBV5-1; clone_size: -; d_call: TRBD1; cdr3_aa: CASSLRDSNMNTEAFF; cdr3_nt: TGCGCCAGCAGCTTGCGGGACAGCAATATGAACACTGAAGCTTTCTTT
j_call: TRBJ2-7; v_call: TRBV5-1; clone_size: -; d_call: TRBD2; cdr3_aa: CASSSLAGLHEQYF; cdr3_nt: TGCGCCAGCAGCTCGCTAGCGGGATTACACGAGCAGTACTTC
j_call: TRBJ2-7; v_call: TRBV9; clone_size: -; d_call: -; cdr3_aa: CASSPEAASSYEQYF; cdr3_nt: TGTGCCAGCAGCCCTGAAGCGGCTAGCTCCTACGAGCAGTACTTC
j_call: TRBJ1-2; v_call: TRBV5-4; clone_size: -; d_call: -; cdr3_aa: CASSLRGRNGYTF; cdr3_nt: TGTGCCAGCAGCTTACGGGGGAGAAATGGCTACACCTTC
j_call: TRBJ2-1; v_call: TRBV9; clone_size: -; d_call: TRBD1; cdr3_aa: CASSASPGQNNEQFF; cdr3_nt: TGTGCCAGCAGCGCATCGCCGGGACAGAACAATGAGCAGTTCTTC
j_call: TRBJ1-1; v_call: TRBV11-3; clone_size: -; d_call: TRBD1; cdr3_aa: CASSLRGTGDTEAFF; cdr3_nt: TGTGCCAGCAGCCTCAGGGGGACTGGGGACACTGAAGCTTTCTTT
j_call: TRBJ2-1; v_call: TRBV7-2; clone_size: once; d_call: -; cdr3_aa: CASSSFNEQFF; cdr3_nt: TGTGCCAGCAGCTCGTTCAATGAGCAGTTCTTC
j_call: TRBJ2-7; v_call: TRBV7-2; clone_size: -; d_call: -; cdr3_aa: CASSLGSGVQVEQYF; cdr3_nt: TGTGCCAGCAGCTTAGGTTCGGGAGTCCAAGTCGAGCAGTACTTC
j_call: TRBJ2-1; v_call: TRBV19; clone_size: once; d_call: -; cdr3_aa: CASSIEDSRIEQFF; cdr3_nt: TGTGCCAGTAGTATAGAAGACTCTAGGATTGAGCAGTTCTTC
j_call: TRBJ2-3; v_call: TRBV19; clone_size: once; d_call: TRBD2; cdr3_aa: CASSGGAGLAGHPSTDTQYF; cdr3_nt: TGTGCCAGTAGTGGGGGCGCCGGACTAGCGGGCCACCCTAGCACAGATACGCAGTATTTT
j_call: TRBJ2-1; v_call: TRBV12-5; clone_size: -; d_call: TRBD2; cdr3_aa: CASGSGLADYNEQFF; cdr3_nt: TGTGCTAGTGGTTCAGGACTAGCGGACTACAATGAGCAGTTCTTC
j_call: TRBJ2-3; v_call: TRBV27; clone_size: -; d_call: TRBD2; cdr3_aa: CASSFGLAGAKTDTQYF; cdr3_nt: TGTGCCAGCAGTTTTGGACTAGCGGGAGCGAAAACAGATACGCAGTATTTT
j_call: TRBJ2-2; v_call: TRBV18; clone_size: -; d_call: -; cdr3_aa: CASSPSSGELFF; cdr3_nt: TGTGCCAGCTCACCTAGTTCTGGGGAGCTGTTTTTT
j_call: TRBJ2-7; v_call: TRBV27; clone_size: -; d_call: -; cdr3_aa: CASSLAQGGGTYEQYF; cdr3_nt: TGTGCCAGCAGTCTGGCACAGGGCGGGGGAACCTACGAGCAGTACTTC
j_call: TRBJ2-7; v_call: TRBV7-8; clone_size: -; d_call: TRBD1; cdr3_aa: CASISTPGGAYEQYF; cdr3_nt: TGTGCCAGTATCTCAACCCCAGGGGGAGCCTACGAGCAGTACTTC
j_call: TRBJ2-7; v_call: TRBV5-1; clone_size: -; d_call: TRBD2; cdr3_aa: CASSLTSGSFHEQYF; cdr3_nt: TGCGCCAGCAGCTTGACTAGCGGGTCCTTCCACGAGCAGTACTTC
j_call: TRBJ2-7; v_call: TRBV4-1; clone_size: -; d_call: TRBD2; cdr3_aa: CASSQGTSGRPYEQYF; cdr3_nt: TGCGCCAGCAGCCAAGGGACTAGCGGGAGACCCTACGAGCAGTACTTC